This T cell receptor (beta chain) was recorded in a study of blood T cell repertoires in COVID-19 (TCRdb year 2020). Background for the entire study: Samples from collaborators originated in the United States, Italy and Spain and spanned both the acute and convalescent phases of COVID-19. The prospective study material was composed of cDNA or gDNA derived from T cells, B-cell-depleted T cells, or PBMCs. Deeply sampled blood TCRbeta repertoires from subjects exposed to, actively infected with, or recovered from COVID-19 were included in the dataset. A freely available public database, intended as a resource for researchers studying the immune response to SARS-CoV-2, is where the repertoires were released. The samples were drawn from two sources: the first 160 participants of the ongoing ImmuneRACE study, and 950 to 1,500 subjects contributed by 6 global collaborators. The sample metadata nearly always contained a de-identified subject ID, COVID-19 status, age in years and sex. Where available, HLA class I and class II types were obtained from metadata supplied by the sample provider rather than from assay-based typing. Study-wide conclusions, independent of this receptor: The amount of clinical and demographic metadata varied by source and participant and was provided uncurated.

Collaborating institutions collected whole blood in K2EDTA tubes following their own protocols. Collaborator samples were shipped for TCRbeta analysis as frozen whole blood, isolated PBMCs, or DNA extracted from either sample type. According to the germline V gene (reference sequence), CDR1 reads MNHEY and CDR2 reads SMNVEV. Trimming at the junction amounts to 5 bases on V and 0 bases on J, and the germline ends lie 13 bases apart. Its CDR3 holds 16 amino acids, cysteine through phenylalanine. The kept DNA is CDR3 alone, 48 bases in frame from the first base. TCRbeta CDR3 regions were amplified from genomic DNA by means of the immunoSEQ Assay, a bias-controlled multiplex PCR. Per the authors' processing: Nucleated cell counts per sample were estimated from amplification of reference gene primers within the assay. To quantify the absolute abundance of each unique TCRbeta CDR3 rearrangement, sequence reads were collapsed and filtered. For each sample, productive Simpson clonality was calculated as the square root of Simpson's diversity index over productive rearrangements. In its TCRdb copy, this immuneACCESS table keeps in-frame sequences only and misses some clones. Where compared with another copy, unresolved V genes explain less than half of these, and the others have no known cause. V and J calls and clone size are given by that table; D and trimming were obtained from the DNA. The sample has around 350,000 clones on record, about 87% of them singletons. The ten largest clones take up less than 3.5% of the sample.

As for this clone: The antigen this receptor binds is unknown. No base quality values were provided; no much bigger clone lies one nucleotide off.

The clonotype originates from a human donor in a cohort sampled during active COVID-19. Rearrangement joined TRBV27 to TRBJ1-4; the D gene is perhaps TRBD1, on 5 matching bases. The sample was peripheral blood. The sequenced DNA is TGTGCCAGCAGTCCAGAGACGGGGGCAACTAATGAAAAACTGTTTTTT. It encodes CASSPETGATNEKLFF.